The clone carrying this T cell receptor (beta chain) has a count of ten or more. TCRdb re-derived calls from the 5' RACE reads in MiXCR, one entry per CDR3 protein. Altogether 25,000 to 30,000 distinct CDR3 sequences are present, less than 10% being singletons, with the ten largest covering roughly an eighth. The data originate from a study of early T cells in non-severe SARS-CoV-2 infection. Germline CDR1 SGHTA, CDR2 FQGTGA. The CDR3 totals 14 residues. The V segment lost 7 bases and the J segment 4 bases; nucleotides outside the gene matches: 7. The sample comprised whole blood. The chain recombines TRBV7-3 with TRBJ2-3; TRBD2 agrees at 8 bases. This clonotype originated in an adult who was a healthcare worker with PCR-confirmed SARS-CoV-2 infection or an uninfected control (not recorded which). CDR3: CASTPGGPSDTQYF. In DNA form, the CDR3 reads TGTGCCAGCACCCCGGGGGGGCCCTCAGATACGCAGTATTTT.